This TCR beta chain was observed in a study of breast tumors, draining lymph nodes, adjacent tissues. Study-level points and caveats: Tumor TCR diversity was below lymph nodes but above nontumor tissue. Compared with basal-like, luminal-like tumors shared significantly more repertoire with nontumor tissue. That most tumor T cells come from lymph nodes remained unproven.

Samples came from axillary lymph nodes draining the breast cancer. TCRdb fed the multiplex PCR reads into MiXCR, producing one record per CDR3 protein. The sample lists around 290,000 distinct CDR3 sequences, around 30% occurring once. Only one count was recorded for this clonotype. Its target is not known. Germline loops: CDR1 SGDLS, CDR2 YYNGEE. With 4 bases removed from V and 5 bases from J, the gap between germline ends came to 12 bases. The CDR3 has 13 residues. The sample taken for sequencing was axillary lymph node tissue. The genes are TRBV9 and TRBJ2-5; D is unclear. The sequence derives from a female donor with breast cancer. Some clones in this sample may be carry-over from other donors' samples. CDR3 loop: CASSPIAGETQYF. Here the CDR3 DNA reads TGTGCCAGCAGCCCCATCGCCGGGGAGACCCAGTACTTC.